The sequence of this TCR beta chain was determined in a study of human T cells and chemical hapten exposure. Looking at the study overall: Patch tests put 0.01% DPC on the upper back, read at 6 days. TCR yield per sample varied, mainly due to pooled library volumes.

Time point here: patch test 1, 2 weeks after DPC sensitization. Treatment in this sample: therapeutic diphenylcyclopropenone sensitization with weekly scalp DPC. Study outcomes and limitations: Versus controls, expanded TCRs had significantly more large CDR3 similarity clusters.

Within the library, unique molecular identifiers were attached to each individual cDNA molecule. TCRdb called the RACE reads again in MiXCR, with one record for every CDR3 protein. The profile covers roughly 80,000 distinct CDR3 sequences, with about 11% appearing a single time and around 4.5% taken by the ten largest. This clonotype has ten or more counts. Its antigen remains unknown. This receptor was obtained from a woman aged 50 to 65 with alopecia areata. Some clones in this sample may be carry-over from other donors' samples. This specimen consisted of whole blood, obtained in connection with sensitization to the hapten diphenylcyclopropenone (DPC).

The CDR3 region is CASGLVGDRINTEAFF. The CDR3 DNA sequence: TGTGCTAGTGGTTTGGTTGGTGACAGAATCAACACTGAAGCTTTCTTT. The V and J genes are TRBV12-5 and TRBJ1-1, with D tentatively TRBD1 (5 bases). The CDR3 sequence is 16 residues long. Per germline, CDR1 LGHNT and CDR2 FRNRAP. V dropped 0 bases and J dropped 2 bases, with 13 bases sitting between them.